Listed below are T cell receptor beta chains from one sample, sequenced in a study of PD-1 blockade in classical Hodgkin lymphoma. Sequencing was performed with immunoSEQ multiplex PCR; in TCRdb, only in-frame clones are kept and a portion is missing. The data show about 60,000 clones, with roughly nine tenths seen just once and about a tenth held by the top ten. Material: peripheral blood mononuclear cells (PBMCs), obtained before the fourth cycle of nivolumab. The receptors come from a human donor with classical Hodgkin lymphoma. Each CDR3 is given with its conserved first and last residue. A D gene is named only where the DNA matches it firmly. Some rows have no size entry. The others give once, few or many, or a class for an expanded clone.

NA TRBJ1-2 NA TRBV7-8 CASSLDQGYGYTF TGTGCCAGCAGCTTGGACCAGGGCTATGGCTACACCTTC
NA TRBJ2-2 once TRBV7-9 CASSPIRSNTGELFF TGTGCCAGCAGCCCCATTCGGTCGAACACCGGGGAGCTGTTTTTT
NA TRBJ2-1 NA TRBV7-2 CASSLVVAQYNEQFF TGTGCCAGCAGCTTAGTAGTAGCCCAGTACAATGAGCAGTTCTTC
TRBD2 TRBJ2-7 NA TRBV4-2 CASSQGLALYEQYF TGTGCCAGCAGCCAGGGACTAGCCCTCTACGAGCAGTACTTC
NA TRBJ1-6 NA TRBV5-6 CASSPPNSPLHF TGTGCCAGCAGCCCACCGAATTCACCCCTCCACTTT
NA TRBJ1-1 NA TRBV5-1 CASSPIEGGTEAFF TGCGCCAGCAGCCCCATTGAGGGGGGCACTGAAGCTTTCTTT
TRBD2 TRBJ2-3 NA TRBV7-9 CASSSSLPGLSDTQYF TGTGCCAGCAGCTCCTCCCTTCCGGGACTATCAGATACGCAGTATTTT
NA TRBJ1-1 NA TRBV6-6 CASSLQGRNTEAFF TGTGCCAGCAGTTTACAGGGAAGGAACACTGAAGCTTTCTTT
TRBD1 TRBJ1-5 NA TRBV7-2 CASRQGGEDQPQHF TGTGCCAGCCGCCAGGGGGGCGAGGATCAGCCCCAGCATTTT
TRBD1 TRBJ2-7 NA TRBV4-1 CASSALPGQGTYEQYF TGCGCCAGCAGCGCGCTCCCGGGACAGGGAACTTACGAGCAGTACTTC
NA TRBJ2-7 NA TRBV7-9 CASSSSGRGHEQYF TGTGCCAGCAGCTCCTCCGGCAGGGGCCACGAGCAGTACTTC
NA TRBJ1-2 NA TRBV25-1 CASSVFISGNNYGYTF TGTGCCAGCAGTGTCTTCATTAGCGGGAATAACTATGGCTACACCTTC
NA TRBJ2-7 NA TRBV2 CASRGYEQYF TGTGCCAGCAGGGGATACGAGCAGTACTTC
NA TRBJ1-5 NA TRBV6-6 CASSYYMDGDQPQHF TGTGCCAGCAGTTACTATATGGACGGTGATCAGCCCCAGCATTTT
TRBD2 TRBJ2-7 NA TRBV7-6 CASSLKAGWNYEQYF TGTGCCAGCAGCTTAAAAGCGGGGTGGAACTACGAGCAGTACTTC
NA TRBJ2-7 NA TRBV11-2 CASSQKRNEQYF TGTGCCAGCAGCCAAAAGAGGAACGAGCAGTACTTC
NA TRBJ1-2 NA TRBV6-5 CASRTDINYGYTF TGTGCCAGCAGGACAGATATTAACTATGGCTACACCTTC
NA TRBJ1-3 NA TRBV19 CASSTRRETSDTIYF TGTGCCAGTAGTACACGCAGGGAAACCTCGGACACCATATATTTT
NA TRBJ2-5 NA TRBV2 CASSEILASFVETQYF TGTGCCAGCAGTGAGATCCTTGCGTCATTTGTGGAGACCCAGTACTTC
NA TRBJ1-2 NA TRBV2 CASSEALVALYGYTF TGTGCCAGCAGTGAAGCGCTTGTAGCCTTATATGGCTACACCTTC
TRBD2 TRBJ2-1 NA TRBV7-2 CASSHPGGYNEQFF TGTGCCAGCAGCCATCCGGGGGGCTACAATGAGCAGTTCTTC